Presented here are 24 T cell receptor beta chains from one specimen sequenced in a study of shared clonotypes between healthy human individuals. Data came from immunoSEQ multiplex PCR; TCRdb stores just in-frame clones and leaves some out. The sample contains more than 1,200,000 clones, around 98.5% of which appear only once. The material sequenced was naive CD4+ T cells sorted from blood. Regarding subset: CD45RA+ positively selected. The receptors come from a man between 25 and 39 years old in good health.

V usage is TRBV5-1 and J usage is TRBJ2-1; tentative D call: TRBD2 (6 bases). Germline assignment: CDR1 SGHRS and CDR2 YFSETQ. The CDR3 is 14 residues long. Trimming removed 4 bases from V and 7 bases from J, with 15 bases in between. In nucleotides, the CDR3 is TGCGCCAGCAGCACTAGCCCAGGGCCGAATGAGCAGTTCTTC. This encodes CASSTSPGPNEQFF. Full variable domain (outside the CDR3, taken from reference TRBV5-1 and TRBJ2-1): KAGVTQTPRYLIKTRGQQVTLSCSPISGHRSVSWYQQTPGQGLQFLFEYFSETQRNKGNFPGRFSGRQFSNSRSEMNVSTLELGDSALYLCASSTSPGPNEQFFGPGTRLTVL.

The chain carries TRBV5-1 and TRBJ2-3; 8 bases are shared with TRBD1. The CDR3 length is 16 residues. After removal of 0 bases from V and 4 bases from J, the junction contained 7 bases not matched to a gene. Germline V gene lookup returns CDR1 SGHRS and CDR2 YFSETQ. This CDR3 is CASSLAGTGPPDTQYF. The DNA of the CDR3 is TGCGCCAGCAGCTTGGCCGGGACAGGCCCCCCAGATACGCAGTATTTT. The whole variable domain, remainder taken from reference TRBV5-1 and TRBJ2-3, is KAGVTQTPRYLIKTRGQQVTLSCSPISGHRSVSWYQQTPGQGLQFLFEYFSETQRNKGNFPGRFSGRQFSNSRSEMNVSTLELGDSALYLCASSLAGTGPPDTQYFGPGTRLTVL.

As regards this clone: This specimen includes other DNA sequences encoding the same CDR3. This chain links TRBV19 with TRBJ2-3, with D possibly being TRBD1 or TRBD2 (6 bases each). The V gene lost 7 bases and the J gene lost 3 bases, with 8 bases spanning the gap. Looked up from germline, CDR1 is LNHDA and CDR2 is SQIVND (reference sequence). The CDR3 is 12 residues long. The DNA for the CDR3 is TGTGCCAGTAAGGGGGGAACAGATACGCAGTATTTT. It translates to CASKGGTDTQYF.

V gene TRBV28 combines with J gene TRBJ2-2, with 7 bases fitting TRBD1. The CDR3 length is 13 residues. The V segment lost 4 bases and the J segment 6 bases; nucleotides outside the gene matches: 2. Germline V lookup: CDR1 MDHEN, CDR2 SYDVKM. The CDR3 is CASSYRGPGELFF. CDR3 coding DNA: TGTGCCAGCAGTTACAGGGGACCCGGGGAGCTGTTTTTT.

The gene calls are TRBV21-1 and TRBJ1-1; the table's D gene call, TRBD1, was not cross checked with the DNA. TRBV21-1 is flagged as a pseudogene. The CDR3 contains 17 residues. Written as DNA, the CDR3 is TGTGCCAGCAGCAAAAACAAGGAAGGCAGGAAGAACACTGAAGCTTTCTTT. This encodes CASSKNKEGRKNTEAFF.

This sequence joins TRBV13 and TRBJ2-1; 16 bases are shared with TRBD2. This CDR3 spans 20 amino acids. Germline V lookup: CDR1 PRHDT, CDR2 FYEKMQ (reference sequence). The junction had 9 bases not matched to a gene; V was cut back by 4 bases and J by 0 bases. This CDR3 reads CASSSPGLAGGRSSYNEQFF. The DNA for the CDR3 is TGTGCCAGCAGCTCCCCGGGACTAGCGGGAGGGAGGAGCTCCTACAATGAGCAGTTCTTC.

J is TRBJ2-2 and V is TRBV19; TRBD2 matches at 7 bases. The V segment lost 7 bases and the J segment 0 bases; nucleotides outside the gene matches: 8. CDR1 is LNHDA and CDR2 is SQIVND in the germline V gene (reference sequence). This CDR3 has 16 residues. CDR3 nucleotides: TGTGCCAGTACTCGGGCAGGGAGGGCGAACACCGGGGAGCTGTTTTTT. It translates to CASTRAGRANTGELFF.

The chain joins TRBV5-6 to TRBJ2-7, with TRBD2 identical over 13 bases. V lost 5 bases and J lost 9; bases outside the gene matches: 11. In germline, CDR1 is SGHDT, CDR2 YYEEEE. The CDR3 extends over 15 amino acids. CDR3 DNA sequence: TGTGCCAGCAGAACATACGGGACTAGCGGGACTCGGCAGTACTTC. Translated: CASRTYGTSGTRQYF. Supplemented by reference TRBV5-6 and TRBJ2-7, the full variable domain reads DAGVTQSPTHLIKTRGQQVTLRCSPKSGHDTVSWYQQALGQGPQFIFQYYEEEERQRGNFPDRFSGHQFPNYSSELNVNALLLGDSALYLCASRTYGTSGTRQYFGPGTRLTVT.

The V call is TRBV29-1, the J call TRBJ2-6; D is possibly TRBD1 (6 bases). Germline assignment: CDR1 SQVTM and CDR2 ANQGSEA. The V gene lost 6 bases and the J gene lost 0 bases, with 12 bases spanning the gap. The CDR3 is made up of 15 amino acids. The CDR3 DNA reads as TGCAGCGTGGGGGCATGGCTCTCTGGGGCCAACGTCCTGACTTTC. It codes for CSVGAWLSGANVLTF.

The rearrangement uses TRBV5-1 and TRBJ2-2; 11 positions match TRBD2. The ends lost 4 bases at V and 4 bases at J; junction bases unmatched: 6. This CDR3 comprises 16 residues. Germline-derived CDR1 and CDR2 are SGHRS and YFSETQ. CDR3 nucleotides: TGCGCCAGCAGCATACTAGCGGGAGTGAGCACCGGGGAGCTGTTTTTT. Protein: CASSILAGVSTGELFF.

The CDR3 reads CASRPRTVGAYEQYF. The CDR3 bases are TGTGCCAGCAGGCCGAGGACGGTGGGGGCCTACGAGCAGTACTTC. The V gene is TRBV6-6, the J gene TRBJ2-7; D assignment may be TRBD1 or TRBD2 (5 bases each). Trimming cost V 6 bases and J 2 bases, with 17 bases left between them. The CDR3 contains 15 residues. Per the germline V gene, CDR1 is MNHNY and CDR2 is SVGAGI (reference sequence).

CDR3 protein: CASSLEVGGNEQYF. Here the CDR3 DNA reads TGTGCCAGCAGCTTAGAAGTTGGTGGGAACGAGCAGTACTTC. This sequence joins TRBV11-2 and TRBJ2-7, with D hard to call. This CDR3 region has 14 residues. CDR1 and CDR2 from the germline V gene are SGHAT and FQNNGV. Between the trimmed V and J ends, which lost 0 bases and 5 bases, there was a span of 11 bases.

The chain uses TRBV15 and TRBJ2-7, with TRBD2 as a possible D gene (6 bases). This CDR3 region has 13 residues. CDR1 and CDR2 (germline): LNHNV, YYDKDF (reference sequence). Trimming took off 5 bases at V and 4 bases at J, with 12 bases between the two ends. The CDR3 loop is CATSSWGGYEQYF. The CDR3 DNA reads TGTGCCACCAGCTCCTGGGGAGGTTACGAGCAGTACTTC. Drawing the rest from reference TRBV15 and TRBJ2-7, the complete variable domain is DAMVIQNPRYQVTQFGKPVTLSCSQTLNHNVMYWYQQKSSQAPKLLFHYYDKDFNNEADTPDNFQSRRPNTSFCFLDIRSPGLGDTAMYLCATSSWGGYEQYFGPGTRLTVT.

The chain uses TRBV5-4 and TRBJ2-5, with D uncertain. Germline V gives CDR1 SGHNT, CDR2 YYREEE (reference sequence). The CDR3 runs 12 residues. Trimming cost V 3 bases and J 1 base, with 4 bases left between them. This chain's CDR3 is CASSYSQETQYF. The CDR3 coding sequence is TGTGCCAGCAGCTATTCCCAAGAGACCCAGTACTTC.

The rearrangement uses TRBV5-1 and TRBJ2-6; the D is unclear. Trimming shortened V by 5 bases and J by 5 bases, and 14 bases separated the two germline ends. The germline V gene encodes CDR1 SGHRS and CDR2 YFSETQ. The CDR3 consists of 15 residues. For the CDR3, the DNA is TGCGCCAGCAGTCTCGGTGTCGGCAGGGCCAACGTCCTGACTTTC. It specifies CASSLGVGRANVLTF.

This chain uses TRBV5-1 with TRBJ2-3; tentatively, D is TRBD2 (5 bases). Germline CDR1 is SGHRS and CDR2 is YFSETQ. The CDR3 consists of 16 residues. Trimming pared 0 bases from V and 1 base from J, leaving 12 bases between. The CDR3 region is CASSLEGGYRTDTQYF. The CDR3 DNA follows: TGCGCCAGCAGCTTGGAAGGCGGGTACCGCACAGATACGCAGTATTTT.

The chain uses TRBV5-4 and TRBJ2-1; tentatively, D is TRBD2 (6 bases). This CDR3 is 15 amino acids long. CDR1 and CDR2 from the germline V gene are SGHNT and YYREEE (reference sequence). Trimming cost V 0 bases and J 5 bases, with 12 bases left between them. The CDR3 region is CASSLGRVLDNEQFF. CDR3 nucleotide sequence: TGTGCCAGCAGCTTGGGGAGGGTTCTAGACAATGAGCAGTTCTTC.

The chain recombines TRBV18 with TRBJ1-1; 10 bases match TRBD1. The CDR3 is 15 amino acids. After removal of 4 bases from V and 5 bases from J, the junction contained 7 bases not matched to a gene. From germline, CDR1 is KGHSH and CDR2 LQKENI. The CDR3 here is CASSQDRGRATEAFF. CDR3 coding DNA: TGTGCCAGCTCACAGGACAGGGGGAGGGCGACTGAAGCTTTCTTT. Complete variable domain (other parts from reference TRBV18 and TRBJ1-1): NAGVMQNPRHLVRRRGQEARLRCSPMKGHSHVYWYRQLPEEGLKFMVYLQKENIIDESGMPKERFSAEFPKEGPSILRIQQVVRGDSAAYFCASSQDRGRATEAFFGQGTRLTVV.

The J gene is TRBJ2-3, the V gene TRBV7-2; D may be TRBD1 or TRBD2 (5 bases each). The V gene's germline CDR1 is SGHTA and CDR2 FQGNSA. Trimming shortened V by 3 bases and J by 6 bases, and 13 bases separated the two germline ends. This CDR3 is 14 amino acids long. CDR3 sequence: CASSFGLGDDTQYF. The CDR3 DNA reads TGTGCCAGCAGCTTCGGACTGGGGGATGATACGCAGTATTTT. Based on the CDR3 plus reference TRBV7-2 and TRBJ2-3, the full variable domain is GAGVSQSPSNKVTEKGKDVELRCDPISGHTALYWYRQSLGQGLEFLIYFQGNSAPDKSGLPSDRFSAERTGGSVSTLTIQRTQQEDSAVYLCASSFGLGDDTQYFGPGTRLTVL.

This clone was detected once. The V and J genes are TRBV11-2 and TRBJ2-7; D may be TRBD1 or TRBD2 (5 bases each). The CDR3 length is 15 residues. Germline V gene lookup returns CDR1 SGHAT and CDR2 FQNNGV. Trimming left V 4 bases short and J 2 bases short, with 15 bases between. The CDR3 region is CASSSLGAGTYEQYF. The CDR3, as DNA: TGTGCCAGCAGCTCCCTCGGGGCCGGAACCTACGAGCAGTACTTC.

This chain uses TRBV2 with TRBJ1-2, with TRBD1 identical over 9 bases. J was trimmed by 0 bases and V by 5 bases; bases with no gene match: 7. There are 16 residues in the CDR3. Germline V gives CDR1 SNHLY, CDR2 FYNNEI. The CDR3 reads CASSFKQGAANYGYTF. In DNA, the CDR3 is TGTGCCAGCAGTTTCAAACAGGGGGCGGCTAACTATGGCTACACCTTC. The variable domain in full, with the rest retrieved from reference TRBV2 and TRBJ1-2, is EPEVTQTPSHQVTQMGQEVILRCVPISNHLYFYWYRQILGQKVEFLVSFYNNEISEKSEIFDDQFSVERPDGSNFTLKIRSTKLEDSAMYFCASSFKQGAANYGYTFGSGTRLTVV.

The chain combines TRBV29-1 with TRBJ2-5; weak D call: TRBD1 (6 bases). CDR3 length: 15 residues. V was trimmed by 6 bases and J by 4 bases, leaving 21 bases between them. Germline CDR1 reads SQVTM; CDR2 reads ANQGSEA. The CDR3, as DNA: TGCAGCGTCACCCCTCATTTACGGACAGCAGAGACCCAGTACTTC. Amino acids: CSVTPHLRTAETQYF.

The CDR3 loop reads CASSEFQGNYGYTF. CDR3 DNA sequence: TGTGCCAGCAGTGAATTCCAGGGTAACTATGGCTACACCTTC. This chain joins TRBV6-1 and TRBJ1-2; D may be TRBD1 (5 bases). The CDR3 length is 14 residues. Per germline, CDR1 MNHNS and CDR2 SASEGT. V lost 2 bases and J 1 base, leaving 8 bases between the germline ends.

The chain couples TRBV28 to TRBJ2-7; 9 bases match TRBD1. CDR3 length: 15 amino acids. Looked up from germline, CDR1 is MDHEN and CDR2 is SYDVKM. The V and J ends lost 5 bases and 5 bases, in that order; junction bases with no gene match: 10. CDR3 sequence reads: CASSDRDRATNEQYF. Written as DNA, the CDR3 is TGTGCCAGCAGTGACCGGGACAGGGCGACCAACGAGCAGTACTTC.